This T cell receptor (beta chain) derives from a study of cytomegalovirus exposure and HLA in healthy donors. Points from the study as a whole: Most of the TCR beta V segments (in an earlier analysis) were productive either about 87% or about 30% of the time. A later analysis found most CMV-associated TCR beta chains apparently HLA-restricted.

For this clone: As yet, its antigen is unknown.

The CDR3 sequence is 13 residues long. V dropped 4 bases and J dropped 7 bases, with 10 bases sitting between them. Germline CDR1 SEHNR, CDR2 FQNEAQ (reference sequence). The PCR ran on 60 Vbeta and 13 Jbeta primers. TCRdb keeps only in-frame clones here, not all; method: immunoSEQ multiplex PCR. This table lists more than 200,000 clones. This sequence joins TRBV7-9 and TRBJ1-4; perhaps TRBD1 as D (6 bases). The TCR comes from a woman between 25 and 40 years old in good health and CMV-seropositive. Sequencing was done on a sample of PBMCs. The CDR3 DNA reads TGTGCCAGCAGCTCAGGGGTCGGTGAAAAACTGTTTTTT. The encoded protein is CASSSGVGEKLFF.